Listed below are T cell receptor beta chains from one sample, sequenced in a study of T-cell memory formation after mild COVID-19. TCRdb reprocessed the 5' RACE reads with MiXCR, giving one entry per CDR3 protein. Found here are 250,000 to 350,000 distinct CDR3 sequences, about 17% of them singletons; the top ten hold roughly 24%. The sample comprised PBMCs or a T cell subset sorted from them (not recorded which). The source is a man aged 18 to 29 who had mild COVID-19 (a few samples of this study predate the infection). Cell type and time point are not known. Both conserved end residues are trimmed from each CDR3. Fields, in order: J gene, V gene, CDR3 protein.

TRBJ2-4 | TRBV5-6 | ASSLWGQRNIQY
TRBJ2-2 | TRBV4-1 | ASSHGQVNTGELF
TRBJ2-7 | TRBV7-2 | ASSLTGLLEQY
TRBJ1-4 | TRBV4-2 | ASSQVGGRTGNEKLF
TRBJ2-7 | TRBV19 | ASSGQITYEQY
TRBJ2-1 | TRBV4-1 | ASSQGLLNEQF
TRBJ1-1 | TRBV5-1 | ASSLGGSTEAF
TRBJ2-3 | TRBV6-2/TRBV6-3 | ASSYGDTQY
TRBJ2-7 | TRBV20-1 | SANYLGGPGDDQY
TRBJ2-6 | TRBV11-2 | ASTPGEGVAGANVLT
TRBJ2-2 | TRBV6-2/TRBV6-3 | ASSYSVLDSGGYTGELF
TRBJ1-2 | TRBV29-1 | SANTDGAYGYT
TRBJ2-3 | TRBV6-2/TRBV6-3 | ASSYSTQRGAPDTQY
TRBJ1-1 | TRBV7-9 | ASRWTGDTEAF
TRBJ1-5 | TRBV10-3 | AISGMGRNQPQH
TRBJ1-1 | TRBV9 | ASSVGGQTEAF
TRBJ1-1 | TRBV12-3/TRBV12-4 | ASSSPGRRNTEAF
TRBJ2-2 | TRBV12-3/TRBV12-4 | ASKPGLAGWIGELF
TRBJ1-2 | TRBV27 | ASSPIGTGGAGYGYT
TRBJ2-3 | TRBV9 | ASSVGGLADTDTQY
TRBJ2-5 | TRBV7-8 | ASSPSGLVEETQY
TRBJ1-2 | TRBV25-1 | ASSDLTGERGYT
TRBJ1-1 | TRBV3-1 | ASSQDYTEAF
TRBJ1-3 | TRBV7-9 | ASSPRGNSGNTIY